This T cell receptor (beta chain) was identified in a study of circulating and synovial CD4+ cells in juvenile arthritis. With respect to this clone: Its antigen remains unknown.

Study-wide points: Diversity here was lower than in bulk blood CD4 cells. Circulating pathogenic-like lymphocytes shared a substantially higher fraction of CDR3 sequences with synovium than bulk blood. CPL and bulk CD4 samples differed at least tenfold in T cell genomes.

Generated by immunoSEQ multiplex PCR, the TCRdb table keeps only in-frame clones and is missing some. Of around 16,000 clones in the sample, around 91% were seen once. The V and J ends lost 5 bases and 4 bases, in that order; junction bases with no gene match: 9. Germline CDR1 and CDR2: SGHTS and YDEGEE. The CDR3 consists of 15 residues. This TCR derives from a human donor with juvenile idiopathic arthritis. The chain uses TRBV5-8 and TRBJ2-3; TRBD2 matches 8 bases. The sequencing input was CD4+ T cells from blood. This CDR3 is CASSLSGSNADTQYF. CDR3 nucleotide sequence: TGTGCCAGCAGTCTCAGCGGGAGTAATGCAGATACGCAGTATTTT.